The present TCR beta chain was sequenced within a study of cytomegalovirus exposure and HLA in healthy donors. Study-wide findings and caveats: Certain indistinguishable V segments, among them TRBV6-2 and TRBV6-3, were excluded.

The PCR used 60 Vbeta and 13 Jbeta primers. How the authors handled the data: Roughly 10 million shared chains were among around 80 million unique TCR beta chains counted in a later analysis. The protocol was immunoSEQ multiplex PCR, while the TCRdb copy is restricted to in-frame clones and leaves out a portion. V and J calls and clone size are as listed in that table; D and trimming were resolved from the DNA. Of around 140,000 clones listed, 80% are singletons. To note about this clone: The antigen is not known.

The CDR3 extends over 14 amino acids. CDR1 SNHLY and CDR2 FYNNEI come from the germline V gene. Trimming removed 1 base at V and 4 bases at J, with 10 bases between. The receptor comes from a man between 35 and 55 years old in good health and CMV-seronegative. Material for sequencing was PBMCs. This rearrangement joins TRBV2 to TRBJ1-1, with D tentatively TRBD1 (5 bases). The CDR3 nucleotides read TGTGCCAGCAGTGAAGTCGGGGGGATCACTGAAGCTTTCTTT. Translated: CASSEVGGITEAFF.